This T cell receptor beta chain was retrieved from a study of blood T cells in healthy people across ages. Study outcomes and limitations: There was a strong correlation between TCR beta diversity and naive T cell percentage. The study found more naive CD4+ cells and higher diversity in long-lived than aged donors. A conclusive naive versus antigen-experienced comparison was prevented by the unsorted PBMCs.

Trimming cost V 5 bases and J 1 base; bases outside gene matches: 10. The CDR3 sequence is 18 residues long. The V gene's germline CDR1 is SGHAT and CDR2 FQNNGV. Together with a sample-barcoded 5' primer, a J-beta primer mix was included in a second PCR lasting about 6 to 11 cycles. TCRdb ran MiXCR on the 5' RACE reads and lists one entry per CDR3 protein. Of a few hundred thousand distinct CDR3 sequences listed, roughly half are singletons. About this clonotype: No antigen is known for it.

The specimen sequenced was blood. J is TRBJ2-2 and V is TRBV11-2, with 10 bases aligning to TRBD1. The TCR comes from a man aged 55 to 70 in good health. CDR3 nucleotides: TGTGCCAGCAGCCACTCAGTCCGGACAGGGGGGAACACCGGGGAGCTGTTTTTT. It codes for CASSHSVRTGGNTGELFF.